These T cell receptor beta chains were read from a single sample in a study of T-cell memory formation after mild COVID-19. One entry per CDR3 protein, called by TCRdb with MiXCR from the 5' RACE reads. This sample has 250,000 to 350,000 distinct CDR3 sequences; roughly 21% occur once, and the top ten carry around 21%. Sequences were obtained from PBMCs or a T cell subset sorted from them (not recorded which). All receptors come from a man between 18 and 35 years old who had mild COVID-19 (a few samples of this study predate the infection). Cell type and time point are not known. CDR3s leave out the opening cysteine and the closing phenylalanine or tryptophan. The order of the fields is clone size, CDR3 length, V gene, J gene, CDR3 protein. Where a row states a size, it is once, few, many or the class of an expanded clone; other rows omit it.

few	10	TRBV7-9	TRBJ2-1	ASSLFRNEQF
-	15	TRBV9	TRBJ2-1	ASSVGGGAGSYNEQF
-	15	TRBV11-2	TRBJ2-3	ASSPLRGGRYTDTQY
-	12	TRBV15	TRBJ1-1	ATSRAGRHTEAF
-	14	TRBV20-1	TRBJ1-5	SARDRRLYGNQPQH
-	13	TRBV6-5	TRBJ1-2	ASSGYGTGEDGYT
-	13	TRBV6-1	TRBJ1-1	AISTGGRGRTEAF
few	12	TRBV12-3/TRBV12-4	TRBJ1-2	ASRDQGGYYGYT
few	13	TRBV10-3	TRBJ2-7	AISEPTRGAREQY
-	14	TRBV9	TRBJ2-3	ASSVGDGLSTDTQY
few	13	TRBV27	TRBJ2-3	ASSPLGRFTDTQY
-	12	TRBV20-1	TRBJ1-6	SAQWGAGDSPLH
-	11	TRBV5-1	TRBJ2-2	ASSWGFTGELF
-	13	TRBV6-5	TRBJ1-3	ASSPEGTSGNTIY
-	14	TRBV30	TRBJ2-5	AWSGARTGTQETQY
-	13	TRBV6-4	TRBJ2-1	ASSDDSDRGGEQF
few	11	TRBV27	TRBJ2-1	ASSLPSSDEQF
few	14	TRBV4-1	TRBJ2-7	ASSQEVSVRSYEQY
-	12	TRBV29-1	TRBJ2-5	SVEVLAGLETQY
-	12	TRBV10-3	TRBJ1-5	AISGGQGLQPQH
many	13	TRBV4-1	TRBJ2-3	ASSQEGQATDTQY
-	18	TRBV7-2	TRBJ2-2	ASSLPGLAGHKWNTGELF
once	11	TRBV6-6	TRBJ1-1	ASRNAGTAEAF
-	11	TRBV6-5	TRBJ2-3	ASSLNPSDTQY
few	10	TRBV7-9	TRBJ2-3	ASSHLQDMQY
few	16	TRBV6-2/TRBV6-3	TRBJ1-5	ASSPETGSKVGNQPQH
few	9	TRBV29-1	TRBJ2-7	SAEDRVDRY
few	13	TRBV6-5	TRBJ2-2	ASSGEFRGTGELF
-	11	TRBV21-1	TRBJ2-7	ASSKRGDYEQY
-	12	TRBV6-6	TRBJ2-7	ASSYLEPTNEQY
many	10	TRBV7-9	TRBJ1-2	ASSPRQRGYT
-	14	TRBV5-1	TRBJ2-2	ASSMSRQTNTGELF